The source of this T cell receptor beta chain is a study of beta chain features in type 1 diabetes. Donors underwent one heparinised blood draw, around 100 mL on average. Purity above 95% was achieved in all sorted populations. CDR1 SSHAT and CDR2 FNYEAQ come from the germline V gene (reference sequence). Deletions cut 7 bases from V and 8 bases from J, with 17 bases between. CDR3 length: 14 residues. What was sequenced were expressed TCRB transcripts, since all of the isolated RNA had been reverse transcribed. Clones were read by immunoSEQ multiplex PCR, and TCRdb kept only the in-frame ones, dropping some. This sample has 120,000 to 150,000 clones, with less than 11% found just once.

The sequence was obtained from a young man in good health. The source material was naive CD4+ T cells from blood. This chain joins TRBV7-7 and TRBJ2-2, with D possibly TRBD1 on 6 matching bases. The CDR3 nucleotides are TGTGCCAGCAAATTAGGGGGAGTGTCTGGGGAGCTGTTTTTT. It specifies CASKLGGVSGELFF.